One T cell receptor (beta chain) is described in this entry. This sample is drawn from a study of T cell changes during pregnancy in multiple sclerosis. The data were produced by immunoSEQ multiplex PCR, yet TCRdb's version contains in-frame clones alone and is incomplete. In the table there are approximately 97,000 clones, 91% of which are singletons. CDR3 length: 13 amino acids. In germline, CDR1 is SGHTA, CDR2 FQGNSA. Germline trimming cut 1 base from V and 8 bases from J; bases unmatched to any gene: 4. The clonotype comes from a female donor in good health, enrolled as a control in a pregnancy study. V usage is TRBV7-2 and J usage is TRBJ1-1; 7 nucleotides match TRBD1. The starting material was peripheral blood, obtained after pregnancy. CDR3 DNA sequence: TGTGCCAGCAGCTTAGGCAGGGGGTGGGAAGCTTTCTTT. Translating it yields CASSLGRGWEAFF.